Listed below are T cell receptor beta chains from one sample, sequenced in a study of blood T cell repertoires in COVID-19. Sequenced by immunoSEQ multiplex PCR; TCRdb stores in-frame clones only, minus some. This table holds 190,000 or so clones, roughly 88% found once. Sequencing used peripheral blood. These receptors all come from a woman under 40 with acute or convalescent COVID-19. The CDR3 runs from the conserved cysteine through the conserved F or W. A D gene is named only where the DNA matches it firmly. Clone sizes are given selectively: once, few, many, or a class where the clone is expanded.

j_gene: TRBJ1-1
d_gene: .
abundance: .
v_gene: TRBV12-5
CDR3aa: CASGPLTGRAFF
CDR3nt: TGTGCTAGTGGTCCGCTAACTGGGCGAGCTTTCTTT

j_gene: TRBJ2-2
d_gene: TRBD2
abundance: .
v_gene: TRBV2
CDR3aa: CASEPSGRALGGELFF
CDR3nt: TGTGCCAGCGAACCCAGCGGGAGGGCCTTAGGCGGGGAGCTGTTTTTT

j_gene: TRBJ2-2
d_gene: .
abundance: .
v_gene: TRBV11-3
CDR3aa: CASSYSDTGELFF
CDR3nt: TGTGCCAGCAGCTATTCGGACACCGGGGAGCTGTTTTTT

j_gene: TRBJ2-5
d_gene: .
abundance: .
v_gene: TRBV12-3/TRBV12-4
CDR3aa: CASSLLGAETQYF
CDR3nt: TGTGCCAGCAGTTTATTGGGCGCGGAGACCCAGTACTTC

j_gene: TRBJ2-7
d_gene: .
abundance: once
v_gene: TRBV6-5
CDR3aa: CASSYSGLQEWEQYF
CDR3nt: TGTGCCAGCAGTTACTCAGGACTTCAGGAGTGGGAGCAGTACTTC

j_gene: TRBJ2-1
d_gene: .
abundance: .
v_gene: TRBV6-5
CDR3aa: CASSYSTFNEQFF
CDR3nt: TGTGCCAGCAGTTACTCGACTTTCAATGAGCAGTTCTTC

j_gene: TRBJ2-1
d_gene: TRBD1
abundance: .
v_gene: TRBV7-2
CDR3aa: CASSSGTQGASEQFF
CDR3nt: TGTGCCAGCAGTTCGGGGACTCAGGGGGCAAGTGAGCAGTTCTTC

j_gene: TRBJ1-4
d_gene: TRBD1
abundance: .
v_gene: TRBV30
CDR3aa: CAIQEVIGGGKLFF
CDR3nt: TGTGCGATACAGGAGGTCATAGGGGGCGGAAAACTGTTTTTT

j_gene: TRBJ1-2
d_gene: .
abundance: .
v_gene: TRBV28
CDR3aa: CASSTWPPTIHYGYTF
CDR3nt: TGTGCCAGCAGCACGTGGCCCCCAACGATACACTATGGCTACACCTTC

j_gene: TRBJ1-4
d_gene: TRBD1
abundance: .
v_gene: TRBV6-5
CDR3aa: CASKTGQAGEKLFF
CDR3nt: TGTGCCAGCAAAACTGGACAGGCGGGCGAAAAACTGTTTTTT

j_gene: TRBJ2-7
d_gene: TRBD1
abundance: .
v_gene: TRBV28
CDR3aa: CASRPRTGVLFDEQYF
CDR3nt: TGTGCCAGCAGGCCTCGGACAGGGGTCTTGTTTGACGAGCAGTACTTC

j_gene: TRBJ1-1
d_gene: TRBD1
abundance: .
v_gene: TRBV28
CDR3aa: CASSPWGQGLLFF
CDR3nt: TGTGCCAGCAGTCCCTGGGGACAGGGGTTGCTTTTCTTT

j_gene: TRBJ1-1
d_gene: .
abundance: few
v_gene: TRBV2
CDR3aa: CASSERYTEAFF
CDR3nt: TGTGCCAGCAGTGAACGGTACACTGAAGCTTTCTTT